These T cell receptor beta chains were read from a single sample in a study of cytomegalovirus exposure and HLA in healthy donors. Profiled with immunoSEQ multiplex PCR; TCRdb holds only in-frame clones, not every one. This table holds tens of thousands of clones, roughly 73% found once. Sequencing was done on a sample of PBMCs. All receptors derive from a man aged 35 to 55 in good health and CMV-seronegative. The CDR3 runs from the conserved cysteine through the conserved F or W. Fields, in order: V gene, CDR3 protein.

>TRBV13
CASTTGTSGATGELFF
>TRBV28
CASSLVSSGTSETQYF
>TRBV7-9
CASSPESGQDGYTF
>TRBV11-2
CASRFTRVRYNEQFF
>TRBV29-1
CSVTTVALNTGELFF
>TRBV23-1
CASSQSMGGVTEAFF
>TRBV18
CASSPTSGGAQETQYF
>TRBV20-1
CSARRNEAFF
>TRBV6-6
CAIGPNTEAFF
>TRBV7-2
CASSLVSQDEQYF